Listed below are T cell receptor beta chains from one sample, sequenced in a study of T cell responses to AZD1222 COVID-19 vaccine. TCRdb's table, derived via immunoSEQ multiplex PCR, lists solely in-frame clones and lacks some. This sample has 150,000 to 200,000 clones, with 80% to 95% found just once. The sequenced sample was peripheral blood, obtained 28 days after the second AZD1222 dose. The receptors originated from an adult who received the AZD1222 COVID-19 vaccine. The CDR3 runs from the conserved cysteine through the conserved F or W. The order of the fields is D gene, V gene, J gene, clone size, CDR3 DNA, CDR3 protein. D genes are given only for firm matches. The size entry is marked missing in some rows and otherwise reads once, few, many or a size class.

>TRBD1|TRBV4-2|TRBJ2-2|.
TGTGCCAGCAGCCAGCTACAGGGGGCTCTAGATTACACCGGGGAGCTGTTTTTT
CASSQLQGALDYTGELFF
>TRBD1|TRBV4-2|TRBJ2-3|.
TGTGCCAGCAGCCAAGAGGGGACAGGGGGTAGCACAGATACGCAGTATTTT
CASSQEGTGGSTDTQYF
>.|TRBV24-1|TRBJ2-5|.
TGTGCCACCAGTGATCCCCGAACTCGACAGTTGTACCAAGAGACCCAGTACTTC
CATSDPRTRQLYQETQYF
>.|TRBV30|TRBJ2-7|.
TGTGCCTGGAGGCCGGACTACTACGAGCAGTACTTC
CAWRPDYYEQYF
>TRBD1|TRBV9|TRBJ1-6|.
TGTGCCAGCAGCGTACGGCCAGGGGGGGGTTCACCCCTCCACTTT
CASSVRPGGGSPLHF
>TRBD2|TRBV9|TRBJ2-2|.
TGTGCCAGCAGCAGGGGAAGCGGGAGGGCCTTTAACGGGGAGCTGTTTTTT
CASSRGSGRAFNGELFF
>TRBD1|TRBV9|TRBJ1-2|.
TGTGCCAGCAGCGTAGGGACAGGGGGCGGGAAGGGCTATGGCTACACCTTC
CASSVGTGGGKGYGYTF
>TRBD1|TRBV28|TRBJ1-1|.
TGTGCCAGCAGTCCTCCCGGGACAGGGAGGCTGGGTGAAGCTTTCTTT
CASSPPGTGRLGEAFF
>.|TRBV6-1|TRBJ2-5|.
TGTGCCAGCAGCCGACAAGGGGGTTCGGGTGACCAGTACTTC
CASSRQGGSGDQYF
>TRBD2|TRBV6-2/TRBV6-3|TRBJ2-7|.
TGTGCCAGCAGTATGACTAGCGGGCGCTACGAGCAGTACTTC
CASSMTSGRYEQYF
>.|TRBV5-6|TRBJ2-7|.
TGTGCCAGCAGCTTGGGCCAGCCCGGGGACGAGCAGTACTTC
CASSLGQPGDEQYF
>TRBD1|TRBV4-1|TRBJ1-2|.
TGCGCCAGCAGCCAGGACACAGGGGCCCTATATGGCTACACCTTC
CASSQDTGALYGYTF
>.|TRBV6-5|TRBJ2-3|.
TGTGCCAGCAGGTCCTGGGCGGGGAGCACAGATACGCAGTATTTT
CASRSWAGSTDTQYF
>.|TRBV6-1|TRBJ1-2|.
TGTGCCAGCAGCGCCGGGCTAGACTATGGCTACACCTTC
CASSAGLDYGYTF
>TRBD1|TRBV23-1|TRBJ2-4|.
TGCGCCAGCAGTCACCCCGGGACAGGGGCCAAAAACATTCAGTACTTC
CASSHPGTGAKNIQYF
>.|TRBV27|TRBJ2-1|few
TGTGCCAGCAGTTTGGGGTATGAGCAGTTCTTC
CASSLGYEQFF
>.|TRBV5-5|TRBJ2-7|.
TGTGCCAGCAGCTTGGTCTGGACGGGAGACCCCTACGAGCAGTACTTC
CASSLVWTGDPYEQYF
>.|TRBV5-1|TRBJ2-7|.
TGCGCCAGCAGCTTGGCCGGGAACGAGCAGTACTTC
CASSLAGNEQYF
>TRBD2|TRBV11-2|TRBJ2-5|.
TGTGCCAGCAGCTTGGGACCGGGACTACGGGAGACCCAGTACTTC
CASSLGPGLRETQYF
>.|TRBV7-9|TRBJ1-3|.
TGTGCCAGCCAACTGTCGAATGGAAACACCATATATTTT
CASQLSNGNTIYF
>.|TRBV7-3|TRBJ2-1|.
TGTGCCAGCAGCCCGACTAGTTACAATGAGCAGTTCTTC
CASSPTSYNEQFF
>.|TRBV6-2/TRBV6-3|TRBJ2-1|.
TGTGCCAGCAGTCCCCGCTGGCGTCCAGAGCAGTTCTTC
CASSPRWRPEQFF
>.|TRBV6-2/TRBV6-3|TRBJ2-7|.
TGTGCCAGCAGTTACTCGGTATCCAGGATCGCCTACGAGCAGTACTTC
CASSYSVSRIAYEQYF
>.|TRBV7-3|TRBJ2-1|once
TGTGCCAGCAGCCGAGTAGCGAGAGCCTACAATGAGCAGTTCTTC
CASSRVARAYNEQFF
>.|TRBV5-4|TRBJ2-1|.
TGTGCCAGCAGCTTGAGGGGACCCAAACACAATGAGCAGTTCTTC
CASSLRGPKHNEQFF
>TRBD2|TRBV7-6|TRBJ2-5|once
TGTGCCAGCAGCTTAATGGTCTTCACTAGCGGACAAGAGACCCAGTACTTC
CASSLMVFTSGQETQYF
>TRBD2|TRBV18|TRBJ2-7|once
TGTGCCACGCAGCGGGAGTACGAGCAGTACTTC
CATQREYEQYF
>.|TRBV28|TRBJ1-4|.
TGTGCCAGCAGTTTGGTAGCGGGGGACGAAAAACTGTTTTTT
CASSLVAGDEKLFF
>.|TRBV5-1|TRBJ1-4|.
TGCGCCAGCAGCTTGACGACGCTGGGTAATGAAAAACTGTTTTTT
CASSLTTLGNEKLFF
>.|TRBV7-2|TRBJ2-1|once
TGTGCCAGCAGCCTCCTCCCTCCGGGGTTGGGGAACAATGAGCAGTTCTTC
CASSLLPPGLGNNEQFF
>.|TRBV5-4|TRBJ2-7|.
TGTGCCAGCAGCTTGGGGGTAAGCTCCTACGAGCAGTACTTC
CASSLGVSSYEQYF
>.|TRBV6-5|TRBJ1-5|once
TGTGCCAGCAGTTCCCCGGGGAACAATCAGCCCCAGCATTTT
CASSSPGNNQPQHF
>TRBD1|TRBV10-2|TRBJ1-3|.
TGCGCCAGCAGTGAGGACAGGGCCCGGGGAAACACCATATATTTT
CASSEDRARGNTIYF
>.|TRBV30|TRBJ1-6|few
TGTGCCTGGGCTGACGGGAAATGGGGATCACCCCTCCACTTT
CAWADGKWGSPLHF
>.|TRBV19|TRBJ2-3|.
TGTGCCAGTAGTTCTACTATGGGGACGCAGTATTTT
CASSSTMGTQYF
>.|TRBV10-1|TRBJ2-3|.
TGCGCCAGCAGCCGCGGCGGGGGCGATACGCAGTATTTT
CASSRGGGDTQYF
>TRBD1|TRBV27|TRBJ2-1|.
TGTGCCAGCAGTTCGGGACAGGTGAGAGGAGATGAGCAGTTCTTC
CASSSGQVRGDEQFF
>.|TRBV19|TRBJ2-1|.
TGTGCCAGTAGTACCAACCGGGTCCTTATACACAATGAGCAGTTCTTC
CASSTNRVLIHNEQFF
>.|TRBV4-1|TRBJ2-7|.
TGCGCCAGCAGCCAAGATAAAGGACCCTACTACGAGCAGTACTTC
CASSQDKGPYYEQYF
>.|TRBV11-2|TRBJ2-7|.
TGTGCCAGCAGCTTATCACATTCGGGATTGGTGTACGAGCAGTACTTC
CASSLSHSGLVYEQYF
>.|TRBV4-3|TRBJ2-7|.
TGCGCCAGCAGCCAAGCCGTACGGACTCGGCGCGCTCAGCAGTACTTC
CASSQAVRTRRAQQYF
>.|TRBV2|TRBJ2-7|few
TGTGCCAGCACAGGTGGGCTTGAGCAGTACTTC
CASTGGLEQYF
>.|TRBV7-8|TRBJ1-1|.
TGTGCCAGCAGCTTACTAAGTTTTCGTTGGGGGAGGGATATGAACACTGAAGCTTTCTTT
CASSLLSFRWGRDMNTEAFF
>.|TRBV9|TRBJ1-1|.
TGTGCCAGCACCCCCGCGGGCACTGAAGCTTTCTTT
CASTPAGTEAFF
>.|TRBV18|TRBJ2-5|.
TGTGCCAGCTCACGACGGCAAGAGACCCAGTACTTC
CASSRRQETQYF
>TRBD2|TRBV5-5|TRBJ2-1|.
TGTGCCAGCAGCTTCCGGCGGGAGGGCCTCGGTGAGCAGTTCTTC
CASSFRREGLGEQFF
>TRBD1|TRBV7-6|TRBJ2-1|.
TGTGCCAGCAGCCGAGGCCGAGGGGGCTATGAGCAGTTCTTC
CASSRGRGGYEQFF
>.|TRBV28|TRBJ1-2|.
TGTGCCAGCAGTGTTCCGATTGGTGGCTACACCTTC
CASSVPIGGYTF
>TRBD2|TRBV4-1|TRBJ2-5|.
TGCGCCCGCAGCCAACTCGGCGGGAGGGTTGACCAAGAGACCCAGTACTTC
CARSQLGGRVDQETQYF
>TRBD1|TRBV25-1|TRBJ2-1|once
TGTGCCAGCAGGGGGACAGGGACGGGCAATGAGCAGTTCTTC
CASRGTGTGNEQFF
>.|TRBV5-1|TRBJ1-4|.
TGCGCCAGCAGCGAGACACCGGGCCAAAACCTGTTTTTT
CASSETPGQNLFF
>TRBD1|TRBV5-1|TRBJ2-2|few
TGCGCCAGCCAGACAGGGACCGTATACACCGGGGAGCTGTTTTTT
CASQTGTVYTGELFF
>.|TRBV30|TRBJ2-5|.
TGTGCCTGGAGTGTATCCTCAGAGACCCAGTACTTC
CAWSVSSETQYF
>.|TRBV19|TRBJ1-1|.
TGTGCCAGTAGGAAGGATTCTTACTATAACACTGAAGCTTTCTTT
CASRKDSYYNTEAFF
>TRBD1|TRBV7-3|TRBJ2-7|.
TGTGCCAGCAGTCATATTCCTTCCCGGGACAGCTCCTACGAGCAGTACTTC
CASSHIPSRDSSYEQYF
>TRBD1|TRBV18|TRBJ1-3|.
TGTGCCAGCCGGGACAGCCCTGGAAACACCATATATTTT
CASRDSPGNTIYF
>TRBD1|TRBV30|TRBJ1-2|once
TGTGCCTGGAGACCGGGACAGCCCTATGGCTACACCTTC
CAWRPGQPYGYTF
>.|TRBV18|TRBJ2-1|.
TGTGCCAGCTCACCATACGGGGGGCTGTGGGCCAATGAGCAGTTCTTC
CASSPYGGLWANEQFF
>TRBD1|TRBV7-9|TRBJ2-1|.
TGTGCCAGCAGCGAGTTTGGCTCGGGCGACAGGGGTCTTTTCTTC
CASSEFGSGDRGLFF